Listed here is a single T cell receptor (beta chain). The source of the sample is a study of blood T cell repertoires in COVID-19. The CDR3 has 12 amino acids. Germline V CDR1 and CDR2: MNHEY, SVGAGI. The V gene end was trimmed by 6 bases and the J gene end by 5 bases; junction bases not matched to a gene: 4. Some clones are missing from TCRdb's copy, which holds only in-frame ones; the method was immunoSEQ multiplex PCR. The top ten hold roughly 4.6% of the sample, which has some 200,000 clones, 84% seen once. V gene TRBV6-5 combines with J gene TRBJ2-7; 7 bases are shared with TRBD1. The sequence was obtained from an older woman who had recovered from COVID-19. Input material: peripheral blood. CDR3 sequence (DNA): TGTGCCAGCAGCGACAGGGCAAACGAGCAGTACTTC. It translates to CASSDRANEQYF.